A selection of T cell receptor beta chains follows, all from one sample in a study of T cell responses to AZD1222 COVID-19 vaccine. The method was immunoSEQ multiplex PCR; TCRdb's version includes in-frame clones alone and lacks a portion of them. The data contain approximately 18,000 clones, 80% of them seen just once; the ten biggest clones take up over 12%. Material: peripheral blood, obtained 28 days after the second AZD1222 dose. Source of these receptors: an adult who received the AZD1222 COVID-19 vaccine. Each CDR3 is given with its conserved first and last residue. A D gene is named only where the DNA matches it firmly. Clone size, where shown, is once, few, many, or a class for clones that have expanded.

v_gene: TRBV6-2/TRBV6-3
abundance: .
len: 14
d_gene: .
j_gene: TRBJ2-3
CDR3aa: CASSYSGGRDTQYF
CDR3nt: TGTGCCAGCAGTTATTCGGGGGGCAGAGATACGCAGTATTTT

v_gene: TRBV3-1/TRBV3-2
abundance: .
len: 13
d_gene: .
j_gene: TRBJ1-2
CDR3aa: CASSLPGRYGYTF
CDR3nt: TGTGCCAGCAGCCTCCCCGGACGCTATGGCTACACCTTC

v_gene: TRBV3-1/TRBV3-2
abundance: .
len: 16
d_gene: .
j_gene: TRBJ1-1
CDR3aa: CASSQVRGLMNTEAFF
CDR3nt: TGTGCCAGCAGCCAAGTAAGAGGGCTCATGAACACTGAAGCTTTCTTT

v_gene: TRBV2
abundance: few
len: 10
d_gene: .
j_gene: TRBJ2-3
CDR3aa: CASSENTQYF
CDR3nt: TGTGCCAGCAGTGAAAATACGCAGTATTTT

v_gene: TRBV6-5
abundance: .
len: 13
d_gene: TRBD2
j_gene: TRBJ2-7
CDR3aa: CASSDSGLAVQYF
CDR3nt: TGTGCCAGCAGCGACAGCGGACTAGCGGTACAGTACTTC

v_gene: TRBV28
abundance: few
len: 11
d_gene: .
j_gene: TRBJ1-2
CDR3aa: CASGGNYGYTF
CDR3nt: TGTGCCAGCGGCGGGAACTATGGCTACACCTTC

v_gene: TRBV6-5
abundance: .
len: 15
d_gene: TRBD1
j_gene: TRBJ1-1
CDR3aa: CASSQTGENFAEAFF
CDR3nt: TGTGCCAGCAGTCAGACAGGGGAAAACTTCGCTGAAGCTTTCTTT

v_gene: TRBV2
abundance: few
len: 15
d_gene: TRBD1
j_gene: TRBJ2-7
CDR3aa: CASSADRGKAYEQYF
CDR3nt: TGTGCCAGCAGTGCCGACAGGGGAAAGGCCTACGAGCAGTACTTC

v_gene: TRBV28
abundance: .
len: 14
d_gene: .
j_gene: TRBJ1-1
CDR3aa: CASSLAGEGTEAFF
CDR3nt: TGTGCCAGCAGTTTGGCGGGGGAAGGGACTGAAGCTTTCTTT

v_gene: TRBV6-5
abundance: few
len: 14
d_gene: .
j_gene: TRBJ2-1
CDR3aa: CASSLTSSYNEQFF
CDR3nt: TGTGCCAGCAGTTTGACTAGCTCCTACAATGAGCAGTTCTTC

v_gene: TRBV4-3
abundance: few
len: 15
d_gene: .
j_gene: TRBJ1-5
CDR3aa: CASSQDAGSGQPQHF
CDR3nt: TGCGCCAGCAGCCAAGACGCCGGGAGCGGGCAGCCCCAGCATTTT

v_gene: TRBV27
abundance: .
len: 16
d_gene: .
j_gene: TRBJ2-7
CDR3aa: CASSFQTGPSSYEQYF
CDR3nt: TGTGCCAGCAGTTTCCAAACAGGGCCCAGCTCCTACGAGCAGTACTTC

v_gene: TRBV7-9
abundance: medium-sized
len: 16
d_gene: .
j_gene: TRBJ2-1
CDR3aa: CASSPSTQGVNNEQFF
CDR3nt: TGTGCCAGCAGCCCCTCAACCCAGGGTGTAAACAATGAGCAGTTCTTC

v_gene: TRBV19
abundance: .
len: 16
d_gene: .
j_gene: TRBJ1-5
CDR3aa: CASSIGALNRNQPQHF
CDR3nt: TGTGCCAGTAGTATAGGGGCCTTAAATCGCAATCAGCCCCAGCATTTT

v_gene: TRBV19
abundance: .
len: 15
d_gene: TRBD1
j_gene: TRBJ1-4
CDR3aa: CASTVDRGPNEKLFF
CDR3nt: TGTGCCAGTACCGTCGACAGGGGGCCTAATGAAAAACTGTTTTTT

v_gene: TRBV27
abundance: .
len: 13
d_gene: .
j_gene: TRBJ1-2
CDR3aa: CASSSTANYGYTF
CDR3nt: TGTGCCAGCAGTTCAACAGCTAACTATGGCTACACCTTC

v_gene: TRBV4-3
abundance: few
len: 11
d_gene: .
j_gene: TRBJ2-1
CDR3aa: CASGTYNEQFF
CDR3nt: TGCGCCAGCGGTACCTACAATGAGCAGTTCTTC

v_gene: TRBV7-8
abundance: .
len: 14
d_gene: .
j_gene: TRBJ1-5
CDR3aa: CASSSTDSNQPQHF
CDR3nt: TGTGCCAGCAGCTCGACAGATAGCAATCAGCCCCAGCATTTT

v_gene: TRBV19
abundance: .
len: 19
d_gene: TRBD2
j_gene: TRBJ2-5
CDR3aa: CASSPKRRLAGVLGETQYF
CDR3nt: TGTGCCAGTAGTCCCAAGAGGCGACTAGCGGGGGTTCTGGGAGAGACCCAGTACTTC

v_gene: TRBV5-6
abundance: .
len: 15
d_gene: TRBD1
j_gene: TRBJ2-7
CDR3aa: CASSSGQEDFYEQYF
CDR3nt: TGTGCCAGCAGCTCGGGACAGGAAGACTTCTACGAGCAGTACTTC

v_gene: TRBV11-2
abundance: .
len: 13
d_gene: TRBD2
j_gene: TRBJ2-7
CDR3aa: CASSRTSGYEQYF
CDR3nt: TGTGCCAGCAGTAGGACTAGCGGGTACGAGCAGTACTTC

v_gene: TRBV18
abundance: .
len: 15
d_gene: .
j_gene: TRBJ2-1
CDR3aa: CASSPVSGIGNEQFF
CDR3nt: TGTGCCAGCTCACCGGTATCGGGGATCGGAAATGAGCAGTTCTTC

v_gene: TRBV12-3/TRBV12-4
abundance: .
len: 12
d_gene: .
j_gene: TRBJ2-2
CDR3aa: CASSFNTGELFF
CDR3nt: TGTGCCAGCAGTTTCAACACCGGGGAGCTGTTTTTT

v_gene: TRBV14
abundance: few
len: 15
d_gene: .
j_gene: TRBJ2-7
CDR3aa: CASSRADRLAYEQYF
CDR3nt: TGTGCCAGCAGCCGCGCGGACCGCCTGGCCTACGAGCAGTACTTC

v_gene: TRBV9
abundance: .
len: 15
d_gene: .
j_gene: TRBJ1-1
CDR3aa: CASSPPVLLNTEAFF
CDR3nt: TGTGCCAGCAGCCCACCCGTCCTCTTGAACACTGAAGCTTTCTTT

v_gene: TRBV11-3
abundance: .
len: 13
d_gene: .
j_gene: TRBJ1-1
CDR3aa: CASSDGLNTEAFF
CDR3nt: TGTGCCAGCAGCGACGGTTTAAACACTGAAGCTTTCTTT

v_gene: TRBV6-5
abundance: .
len: 15
d_gene: .
j_gene: TRBJ1-1
CDR3aa: CASSKERIYNTEAFF
CDR3nt: TGTGCCAGCAGCAAGGAGAGAATCTATAACACTGAAGCTTTCTTT

v_gene: TRBV28
abundance: .
len: 15
d_gene: .
j_gene: TRBJ1-6
CDR3aa: CASSPPDGYNSPLHF
CDR3nt: TGTGCCAGCAGCCCCCCGGACGGCTATAATTCACCCCTCCACTTT

v_gene: TRBV7-2
abundance: .
len: 14
d_gene: TRBD1
j_gene: TRBJ1-3
CDR3aa: CASSEGARGATIYF
CDR3nt: TGTGCCAGCAGTGAGGGGGCCCGGGGGGCCACCATATATTTT